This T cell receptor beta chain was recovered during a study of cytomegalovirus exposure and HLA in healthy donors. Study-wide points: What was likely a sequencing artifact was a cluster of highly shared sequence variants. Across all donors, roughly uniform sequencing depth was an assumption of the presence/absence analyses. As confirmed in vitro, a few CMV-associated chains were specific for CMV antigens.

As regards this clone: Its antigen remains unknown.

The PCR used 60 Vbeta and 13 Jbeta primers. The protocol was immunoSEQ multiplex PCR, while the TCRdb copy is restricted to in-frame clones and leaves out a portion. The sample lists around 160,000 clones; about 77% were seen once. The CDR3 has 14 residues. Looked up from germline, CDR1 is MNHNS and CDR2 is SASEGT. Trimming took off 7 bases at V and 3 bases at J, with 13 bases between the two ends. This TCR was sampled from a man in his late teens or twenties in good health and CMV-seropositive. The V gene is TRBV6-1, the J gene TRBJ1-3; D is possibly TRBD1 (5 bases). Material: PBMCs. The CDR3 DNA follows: TGTGCCAGCACACAAGGGGCGGTTGGAAACACCATATATTTT. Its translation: CASTQGAVGNTIYF.